Here is one TCR beta chain with its context. Its antigen remains unidentified. The donors, healthy Caucasians from Russia, were aged roughly 6 to 90. Per-sample PBMC isolation yielded at least 6.5 million cells. Between the trimmed V and J ends, which lost 0 bases and 4 bases, there was a span of 10 bases. Germline V CDR1 and CDR2: MNHEY, SVGAGI. CDR3 size: 15 residues. Sample-barcoded 5' priming and a J-beta primer mix drove a second PCR of roughly 7 to 11 cycles. All cDNA molecules were each tagged by a template-switch adaptor with 12 random nucleotides. From the 5' RACE reads, TCRdb called clonotypes with MiXCR, one entry per CDR3 protein. Found here are approximately 1.5 million distinct CDR3 sequences, roughly 43% of them singletons; the top ten hold approximately 4%. This sample was taken from a study of blood T cells in healthy people across ages. Broader study findings: Significant beta diversity loss was already apparent by age roughly 40, declining roughly linearly.

This TCR was sampled from a woman between 18 and 30 years old in good health. What was sequenced was blood. The rearrangement joins TRBV6-5 to TRBJ2-1; weak D call: TRBD2 (6 bases). The CDR3 DNA is TGTGCCAGCAGTTACTCCCAGGGAGGTTACAATGAGCAGTTCTTC. It is translated as CASSYSQGGYNEQFF.